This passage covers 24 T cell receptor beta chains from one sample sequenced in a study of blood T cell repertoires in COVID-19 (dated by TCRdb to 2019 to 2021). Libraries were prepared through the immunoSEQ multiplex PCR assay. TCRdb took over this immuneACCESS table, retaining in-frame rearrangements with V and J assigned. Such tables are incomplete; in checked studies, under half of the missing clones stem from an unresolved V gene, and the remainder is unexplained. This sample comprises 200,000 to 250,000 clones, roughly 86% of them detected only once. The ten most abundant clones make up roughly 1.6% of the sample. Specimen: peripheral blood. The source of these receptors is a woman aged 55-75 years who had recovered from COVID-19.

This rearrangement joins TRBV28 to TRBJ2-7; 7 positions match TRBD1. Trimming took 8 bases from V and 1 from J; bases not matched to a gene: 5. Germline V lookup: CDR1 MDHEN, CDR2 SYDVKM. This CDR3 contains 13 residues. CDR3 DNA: TGTGCCAGCGGTGAACAGGGGTCCTACGAGCAGTACTTC. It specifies CASGEQGSYEQYF.

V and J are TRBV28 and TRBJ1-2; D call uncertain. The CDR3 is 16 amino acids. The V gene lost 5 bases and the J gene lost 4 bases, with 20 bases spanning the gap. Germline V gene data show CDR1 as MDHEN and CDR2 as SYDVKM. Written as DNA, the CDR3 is TGTGCCAGCAGTCCCCCCGGGAGCAATTCGGGCTATGGCTACACCTTC. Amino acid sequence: CASSPPGSNSGYGYTF.

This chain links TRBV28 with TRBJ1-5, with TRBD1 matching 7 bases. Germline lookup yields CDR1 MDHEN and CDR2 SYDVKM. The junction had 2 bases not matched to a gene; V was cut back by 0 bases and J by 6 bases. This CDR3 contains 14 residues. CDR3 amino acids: CASSLWQGGQPQHF. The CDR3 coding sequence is TGTGCCAGCAGTTTATGGCAGGGGGGTCAGCCCCAGCATTTT. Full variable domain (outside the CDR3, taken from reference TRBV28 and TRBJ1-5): DVKVTQSSRYLVKRTGEKVFLECVQDMDHENMFWYRQDPGLGLRLIYFSYDVKMKEKGDIPEGYSVSREKKERFSLILESASTNQTSMYLCASSLWQGGQPQHFGDGTRLSIL.

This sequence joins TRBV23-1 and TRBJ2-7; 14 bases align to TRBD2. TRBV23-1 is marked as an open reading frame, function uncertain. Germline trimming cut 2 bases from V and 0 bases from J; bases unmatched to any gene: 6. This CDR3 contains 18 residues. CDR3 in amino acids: CASSQTTSGGVSSYEQYF. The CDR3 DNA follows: TGCGCCAGCAGTCAAACGACTAGCGGGGGGGTTAGCTCCTACGAGCAGTACTTC.

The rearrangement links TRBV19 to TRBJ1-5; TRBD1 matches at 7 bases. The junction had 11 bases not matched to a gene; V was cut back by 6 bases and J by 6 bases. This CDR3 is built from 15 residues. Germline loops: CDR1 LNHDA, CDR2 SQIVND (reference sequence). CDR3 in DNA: TGTGCCAGTAGCCTCGACAGGGTTGGCGTTCAGCCCCAGCATTTT. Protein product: CASSLDRVGVQPQHF.

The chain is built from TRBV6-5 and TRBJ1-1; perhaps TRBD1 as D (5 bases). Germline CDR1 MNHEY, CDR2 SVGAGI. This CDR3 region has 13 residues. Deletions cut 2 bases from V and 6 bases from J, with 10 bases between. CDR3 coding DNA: TGTGCCAGCAGTTACCAGGGCCGACCTGAAGCTTTCTTT. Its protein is CASSYQGRPEAFF.

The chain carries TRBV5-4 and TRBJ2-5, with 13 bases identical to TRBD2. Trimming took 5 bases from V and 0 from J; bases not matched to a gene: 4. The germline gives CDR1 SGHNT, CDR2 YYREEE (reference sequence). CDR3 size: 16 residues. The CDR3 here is CASRIGTSGDQETQYF. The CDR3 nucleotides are TGTGCCAGCAGAATAGGGACTAGCGGGGACCAAGAGACCCAGTACTTC.

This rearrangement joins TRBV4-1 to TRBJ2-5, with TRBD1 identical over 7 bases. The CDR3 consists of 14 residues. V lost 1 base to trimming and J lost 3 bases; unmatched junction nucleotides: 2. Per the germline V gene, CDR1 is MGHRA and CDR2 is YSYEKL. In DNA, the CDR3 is TGCGCCAGCAGCCAAGGCCAGGGGGAAGAGACCCAGTACTTC. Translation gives CASSQGQGEETQYF.

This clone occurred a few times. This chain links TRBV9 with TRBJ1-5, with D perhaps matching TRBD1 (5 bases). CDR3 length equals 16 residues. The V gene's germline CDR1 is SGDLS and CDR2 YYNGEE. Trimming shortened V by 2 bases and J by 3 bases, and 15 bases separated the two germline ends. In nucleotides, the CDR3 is TGTGCCAGCAGCGTGGATTCCAGGGTAAACAATCAGCCCCAGCATTTT. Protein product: CASSVDSRVNNQPQHF.

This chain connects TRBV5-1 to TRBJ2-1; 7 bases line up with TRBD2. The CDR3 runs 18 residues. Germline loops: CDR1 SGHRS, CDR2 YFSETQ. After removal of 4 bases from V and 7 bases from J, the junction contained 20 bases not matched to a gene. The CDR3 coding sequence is TGCGCCAGCAGCCGATCGGAAGTGGGGGGTAGCGGGTGGAATGAGCAGTTCTTC. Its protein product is CASSRSEVGGSGWNEQFF.

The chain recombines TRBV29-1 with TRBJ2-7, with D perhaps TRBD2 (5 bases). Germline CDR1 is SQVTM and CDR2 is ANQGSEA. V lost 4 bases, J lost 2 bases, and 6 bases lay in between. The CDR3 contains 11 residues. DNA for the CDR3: TGCAGCGTTGCCGGGACCTACGAGCAGTACTTC. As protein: CSVAGTYEQYF.

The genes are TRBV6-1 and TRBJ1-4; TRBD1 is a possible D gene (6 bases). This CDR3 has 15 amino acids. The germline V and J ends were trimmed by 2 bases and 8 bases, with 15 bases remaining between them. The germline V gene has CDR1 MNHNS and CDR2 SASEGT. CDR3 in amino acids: CASSEWSGDGEKLFF. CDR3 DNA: TGTGCCAGCAGTGAATGGTCAGGGGACGGAGAAAAACTGTTTTTT.

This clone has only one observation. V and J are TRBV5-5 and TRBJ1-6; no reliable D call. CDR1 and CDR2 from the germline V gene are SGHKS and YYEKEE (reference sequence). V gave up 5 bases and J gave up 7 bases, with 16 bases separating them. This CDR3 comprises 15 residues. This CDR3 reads CASSRQAHLNSPLHF. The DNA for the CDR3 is TGTGCCAGCAGTCGGCAGGCCCACCTCAATTCACCCCTCCACTTT.

The CDR3 loop is CASRGTATYGYTF. DNA of the CDR3: TGTGCCAGCAGGGGGACAGCTACCTATGGCTACACCTTC. The V call is TRBV6-5, the J call TRBJ1-2, with 7 bases lining up with TRBD1. The CDR3 covers 13 residues. The V gene's germline CDR1 is MNHEY and CDR2 SVGAGI. V lost 6 bases, J lost 4 bases, and 5 bases stayed unmatched.

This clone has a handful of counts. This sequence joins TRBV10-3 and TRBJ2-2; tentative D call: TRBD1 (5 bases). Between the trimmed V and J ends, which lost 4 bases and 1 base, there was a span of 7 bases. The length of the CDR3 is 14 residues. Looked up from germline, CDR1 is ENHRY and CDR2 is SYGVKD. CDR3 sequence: CAISGTQNTGELFF. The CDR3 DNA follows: TGTGCCATCAGTGGGACACAGAACACCGGGGAGCTGTTTTTT.

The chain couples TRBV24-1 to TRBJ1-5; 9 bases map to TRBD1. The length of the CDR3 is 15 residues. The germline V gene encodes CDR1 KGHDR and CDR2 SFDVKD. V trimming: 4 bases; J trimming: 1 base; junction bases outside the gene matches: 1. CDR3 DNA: TGTGCCACCAGTGAGGACAGGGGAAGCAATCAGCCCCAGCATTTT. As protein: CATSEDRGSNQPQHF.

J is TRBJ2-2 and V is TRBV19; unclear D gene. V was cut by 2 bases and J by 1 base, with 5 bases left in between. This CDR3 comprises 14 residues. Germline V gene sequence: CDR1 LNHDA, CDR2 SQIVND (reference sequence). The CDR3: CASSINKNTGELFF. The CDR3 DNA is TGTGCCAGTAGTATAAACAAGAACACCGGGGAGCTGTTTTTT.

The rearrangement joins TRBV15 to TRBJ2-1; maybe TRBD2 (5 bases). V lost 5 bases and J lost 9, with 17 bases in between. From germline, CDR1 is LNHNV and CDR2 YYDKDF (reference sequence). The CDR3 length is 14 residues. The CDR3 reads CATSVATRISEQFF. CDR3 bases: TGTGCCACCAGCGTAGCGACACGGATTTCTGAGCAGTTCTTC.

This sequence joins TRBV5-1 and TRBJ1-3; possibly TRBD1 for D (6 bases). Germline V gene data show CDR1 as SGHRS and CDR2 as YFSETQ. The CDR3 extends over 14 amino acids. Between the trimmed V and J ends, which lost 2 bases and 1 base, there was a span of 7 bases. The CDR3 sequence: CASSFTGSGNTIYF. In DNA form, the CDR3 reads TGCGCCAGCAGCTTTACAGGGTCTGGAAACACCATATATTTT.

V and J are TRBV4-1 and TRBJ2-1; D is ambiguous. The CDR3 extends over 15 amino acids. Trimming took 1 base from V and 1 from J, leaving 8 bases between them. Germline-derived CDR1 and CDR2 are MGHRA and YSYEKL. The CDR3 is CASSQAPGSYNEQFF. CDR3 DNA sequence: TGCGCCAGCAGCCAAGCCCCAGGTTCCTACAATGAGCAGTTCTTC.

CDR3 bases: TGTGCCAGCAGCACCGGGACAGGCACTGAAGCTTTCTTT. Amino acids: CASSTGTGTEAFF. V usage is TRBV9 and J usage is TRBJ1-1; 8 positions agree with TRBD1. The germline CDR1 and CDR2 sequences are SGDLS and YYNGEE. This CDR3 is 13 amino acids long. With V trimmed by 4 bases and J by 4 bases, 3 bases remained unmatched. Full variable domain (missing parts from reference TRBV9 and TRBJ1-1): DSGVTQTPKHLITATGQRVTLRCSPRSGDLSVYWYQQSLDQGLQFLIQYYNGEERAKGNILERFSAQQFPDLHSELNLSSLELGDSALYFCASSTGTGTEAFFGQGTRLTVV.

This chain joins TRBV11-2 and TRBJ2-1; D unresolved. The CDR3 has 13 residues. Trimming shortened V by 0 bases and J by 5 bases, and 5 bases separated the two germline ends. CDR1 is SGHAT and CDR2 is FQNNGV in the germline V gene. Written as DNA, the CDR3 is TGTGCCAGCAGCTTAGACAGGAACAATGAGCAGTTCTTC. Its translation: CASSLDRNNEQFF. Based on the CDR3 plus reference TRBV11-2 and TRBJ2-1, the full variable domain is EAGVAQSPRYKIIEKRQSVAFWCNPISGHATLYWYQQILGQGPKLLIQFQNNGVVDDSQLPKDRFSAERLKGVDSTLKIQPAKLEDSAVYLCASSLDRNNEQFFGPGTRLTVL.

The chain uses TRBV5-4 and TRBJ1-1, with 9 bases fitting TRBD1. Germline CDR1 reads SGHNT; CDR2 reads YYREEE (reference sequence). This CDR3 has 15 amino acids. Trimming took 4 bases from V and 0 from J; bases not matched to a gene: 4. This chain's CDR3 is CASSLDRGMNTEAFF. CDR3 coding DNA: TGTGCCAGCAGCCTGGACAGGGGAATGAACACTGAAGCTTTCTTT.

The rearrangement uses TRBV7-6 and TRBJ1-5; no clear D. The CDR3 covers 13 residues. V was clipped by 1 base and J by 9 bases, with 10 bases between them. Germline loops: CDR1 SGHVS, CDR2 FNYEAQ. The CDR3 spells CASSLEGGRPQHF. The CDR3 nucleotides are TGTGCCAGCAGCTTAGAAGGCGGTCGGCCCCAGCATTTT.